These T cell receptor beta chains were read from a single sample in a study of T cell changes during pregnancy in multiple sclerosis. This table comes from immunoSEQ multiplex PCR, and its TCRdb copy is limited to in-frame clones, with some not included. The table shows approximately 72,000 clones, with around 90% occurring only once. Material: peripheral blood, obtained in the first trimester of pregnancy. These TCRs come from a female donor in good health, enrolled as a control in a pregnancy study. Each CDR3 is given without its conserved first and last residue. Fields, in order: J gene, V gene, CDR3 protein.

TRBJ2-5 | TRBV11-2 | ASSLGQNQETQY
TRBJ1-1 | TRBV10-1 | ASRDTEAF
TRBJ1-1 | TRBV4-1 | ASSQEEGRRTEAF
TRBJ2-2 | TRBV7-2 | ASSFTPPLAGGPRELF
TRBJ1-1 | TRBV11-3 | ASSLRGTVNTEAF
- | TRBV7-6 | ASSLGQGAYEQY
TRBJ2-7 | TRBV5-1 | ASSSTAVSYEQY
TRBJ1-5 | TRBV6-5 | ASSPSTGVNQPQH
TRBJ2-3 | TRBV2 | ASATTRTDTQY
TRBJ2-1 | TRBV5-4 | ASSLRNEQF
TRBJ1-5 | TRBV4-1 | ASSQISGPNQPQH
TRBJ2-5 | TRBV5-1 | ASRMTGDGETQY
TRBJ1-4 | TRBV7-2 | ASSFTGVGEKLF
TRBJ2-1 | TRBV2 | ASMNGPFNEQF
TRBJ2-5 | TRBV19 | ASKSEIQETQY
TRBJ2-2 | TRBV2 | ASSATSGRSGELF
TRBJ2-5 | TRBV9 | ASSLRSAGQETQY
TRBJ2-7 | TRBV7-9 | ASSNRDRVRYEQY
TRBJ2-7 | TRBV13 | ASSLEQGYEQY
TRBJ2-7 | TRBV6-6 | ASSLGQGSSYEQY
TRBJ2-7 | TRBV7-2 | ASSLNRDYEQY
TRBJ1-2 | TRBV5-1 | ASSLEGQGALGYT
TRBJ2-3 | TRBV19 | ASSHGAGGPDTQY
TRBJ1-1 | TRBV9 | ASSRKDGTATEAF
TRBJ1-1 | TRBV5-5 | ASSLTGANTEAF
TRBJ2-7 | TRBV27 | ASSTTGTSDYEQY
TRBJ2-3 | TRBV5-1 | ASSLAGGTDTQY
TRBJ1-1 | TRBV7-8 | ASSFRPQGMNTEAF